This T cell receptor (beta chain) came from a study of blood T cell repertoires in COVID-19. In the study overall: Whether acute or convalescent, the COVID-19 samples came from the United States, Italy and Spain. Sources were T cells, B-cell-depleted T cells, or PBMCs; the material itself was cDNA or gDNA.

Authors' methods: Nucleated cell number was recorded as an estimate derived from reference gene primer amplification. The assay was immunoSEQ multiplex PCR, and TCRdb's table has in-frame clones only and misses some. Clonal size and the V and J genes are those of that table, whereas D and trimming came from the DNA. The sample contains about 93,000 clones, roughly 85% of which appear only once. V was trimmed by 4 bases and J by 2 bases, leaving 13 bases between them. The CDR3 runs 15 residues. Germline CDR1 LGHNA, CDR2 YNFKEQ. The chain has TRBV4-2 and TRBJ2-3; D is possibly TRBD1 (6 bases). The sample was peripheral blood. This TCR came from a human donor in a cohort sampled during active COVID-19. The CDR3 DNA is TGTGCCAGCAGCCCACGGAAGGGGGACACAGATACGCAGTATTTT. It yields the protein CASSPRKGDTDTQYF.